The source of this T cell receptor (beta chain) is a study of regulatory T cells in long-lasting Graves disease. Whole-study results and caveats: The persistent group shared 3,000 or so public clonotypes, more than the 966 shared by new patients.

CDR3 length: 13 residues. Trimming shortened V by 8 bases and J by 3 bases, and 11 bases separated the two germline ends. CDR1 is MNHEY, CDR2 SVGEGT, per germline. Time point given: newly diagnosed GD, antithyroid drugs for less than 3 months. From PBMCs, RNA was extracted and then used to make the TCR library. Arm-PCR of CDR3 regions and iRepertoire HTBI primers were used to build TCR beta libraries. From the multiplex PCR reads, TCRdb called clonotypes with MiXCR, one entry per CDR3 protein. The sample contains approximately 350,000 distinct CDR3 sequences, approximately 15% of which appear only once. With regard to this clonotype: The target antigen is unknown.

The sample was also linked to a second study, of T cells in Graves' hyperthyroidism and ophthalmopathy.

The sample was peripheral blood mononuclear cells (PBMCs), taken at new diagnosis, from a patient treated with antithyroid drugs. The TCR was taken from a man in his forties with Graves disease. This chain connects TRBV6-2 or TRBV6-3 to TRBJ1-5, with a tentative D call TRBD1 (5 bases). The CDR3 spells CASCRGTNQPQHF. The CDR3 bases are TGTGCCAGCTGCCGGGGGACCAATCAGCCCCAGCATTTT.